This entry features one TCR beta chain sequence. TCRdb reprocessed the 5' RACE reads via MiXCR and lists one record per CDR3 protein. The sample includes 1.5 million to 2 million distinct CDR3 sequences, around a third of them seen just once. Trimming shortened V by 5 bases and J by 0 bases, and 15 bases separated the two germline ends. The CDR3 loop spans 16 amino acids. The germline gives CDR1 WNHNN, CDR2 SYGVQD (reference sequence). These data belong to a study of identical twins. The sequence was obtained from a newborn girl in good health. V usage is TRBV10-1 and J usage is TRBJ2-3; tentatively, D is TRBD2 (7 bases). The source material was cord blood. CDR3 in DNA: TGCGCCAGCAGTCCAGGGCGGGGGCCGAGCACAGATACGCAGTATTTT. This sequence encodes CASSPGRGPSTDTQYF.